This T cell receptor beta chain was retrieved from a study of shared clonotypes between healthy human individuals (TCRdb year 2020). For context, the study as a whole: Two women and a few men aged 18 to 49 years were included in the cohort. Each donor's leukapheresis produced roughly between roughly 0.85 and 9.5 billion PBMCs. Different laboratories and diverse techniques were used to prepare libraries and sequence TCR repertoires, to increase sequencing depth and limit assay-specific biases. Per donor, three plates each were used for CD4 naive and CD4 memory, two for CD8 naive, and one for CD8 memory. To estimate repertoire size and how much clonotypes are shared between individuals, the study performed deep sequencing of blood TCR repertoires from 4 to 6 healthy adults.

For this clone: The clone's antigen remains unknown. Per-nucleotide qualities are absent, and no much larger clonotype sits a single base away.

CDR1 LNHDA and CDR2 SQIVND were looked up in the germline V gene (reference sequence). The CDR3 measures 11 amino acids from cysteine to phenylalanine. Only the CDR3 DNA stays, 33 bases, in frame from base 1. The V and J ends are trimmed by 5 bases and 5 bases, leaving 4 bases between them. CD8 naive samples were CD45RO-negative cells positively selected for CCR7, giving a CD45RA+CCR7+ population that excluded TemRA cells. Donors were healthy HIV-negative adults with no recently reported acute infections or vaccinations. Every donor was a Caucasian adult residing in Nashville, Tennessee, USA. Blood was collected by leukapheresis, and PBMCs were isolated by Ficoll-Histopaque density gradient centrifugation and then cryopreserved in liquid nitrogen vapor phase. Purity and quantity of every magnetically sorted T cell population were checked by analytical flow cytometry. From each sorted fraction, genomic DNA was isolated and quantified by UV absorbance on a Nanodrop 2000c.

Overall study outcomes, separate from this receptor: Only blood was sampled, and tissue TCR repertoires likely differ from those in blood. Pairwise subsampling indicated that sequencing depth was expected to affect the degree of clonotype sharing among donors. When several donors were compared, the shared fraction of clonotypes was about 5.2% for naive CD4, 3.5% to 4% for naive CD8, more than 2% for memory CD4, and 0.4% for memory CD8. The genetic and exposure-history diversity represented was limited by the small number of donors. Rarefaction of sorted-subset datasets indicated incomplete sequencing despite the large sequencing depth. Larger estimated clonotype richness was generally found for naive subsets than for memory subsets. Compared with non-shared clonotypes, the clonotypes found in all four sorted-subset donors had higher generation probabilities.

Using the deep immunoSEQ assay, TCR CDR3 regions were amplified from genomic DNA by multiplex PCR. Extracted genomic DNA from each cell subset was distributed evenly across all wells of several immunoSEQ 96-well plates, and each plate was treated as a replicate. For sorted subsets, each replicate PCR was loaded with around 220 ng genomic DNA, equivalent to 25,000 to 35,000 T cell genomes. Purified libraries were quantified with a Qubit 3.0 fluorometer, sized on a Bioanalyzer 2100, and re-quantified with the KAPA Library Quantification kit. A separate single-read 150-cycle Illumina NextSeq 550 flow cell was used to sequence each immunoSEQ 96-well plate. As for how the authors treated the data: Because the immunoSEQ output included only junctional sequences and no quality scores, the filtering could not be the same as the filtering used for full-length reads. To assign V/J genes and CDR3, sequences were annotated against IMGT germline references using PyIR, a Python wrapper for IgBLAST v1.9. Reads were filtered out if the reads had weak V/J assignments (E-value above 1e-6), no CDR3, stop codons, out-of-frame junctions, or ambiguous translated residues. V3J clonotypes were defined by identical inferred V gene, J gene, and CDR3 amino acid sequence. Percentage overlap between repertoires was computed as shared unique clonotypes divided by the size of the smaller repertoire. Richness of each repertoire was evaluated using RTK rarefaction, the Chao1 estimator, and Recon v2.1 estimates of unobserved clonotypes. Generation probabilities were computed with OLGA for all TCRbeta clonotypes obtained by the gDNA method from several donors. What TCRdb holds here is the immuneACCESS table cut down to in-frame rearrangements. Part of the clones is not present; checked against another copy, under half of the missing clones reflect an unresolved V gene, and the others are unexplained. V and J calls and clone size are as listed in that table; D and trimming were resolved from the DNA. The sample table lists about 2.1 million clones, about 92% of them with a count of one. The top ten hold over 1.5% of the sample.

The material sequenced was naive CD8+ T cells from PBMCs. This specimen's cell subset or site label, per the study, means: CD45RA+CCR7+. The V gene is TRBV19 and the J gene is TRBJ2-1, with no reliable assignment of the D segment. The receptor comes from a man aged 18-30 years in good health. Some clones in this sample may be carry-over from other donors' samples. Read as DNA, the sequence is TGTGCCAGTAGTTCAGACAATGAGCAGTTCTTC. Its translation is CASSSDNEQFF. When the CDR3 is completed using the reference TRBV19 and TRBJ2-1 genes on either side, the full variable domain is DGGITQSPKYLFRKEGQNVTLSCEQNLNHDAMYWYRQDPGQGLRLIYYSQIVNDFQKGDIAEGYSVSREKKESFPLTVTSAQKNPTAFYLCASSSDNEQFFGPGTRLTVL.